This T cell receptor (beta chain) was observed in a study of blood T cell repertoires in COVID-19. As for the study in general: From T cells, B-cell-depleted T cells, or PBMCs came the material, which was cDNA or gDNA.

V shed 6 bases and J 2 bases; nucleotides not matched to a gene: 7. Germline-derived CDR1 and CDR2 are MNHEY and SVGAGI. The CDR3 is made up of 14 amino acids. This table comes from immunoSEQ multiplex PCR, and its TCRdb copy is limited to in-frame clones, with some not included. The sample has under 100,000 clones; approximately 89% are singletons. Sequencing was done on a sample of peripheral blood. The rearrangement joins TRBV6-5 to TRBJ2-7; the match to TRBD1 covers 7 bases. The clonotype comes from a human donor in a cohort sampled during active COVID-19. The CDR3 coding sequence is TGTGCCAGCAGCATAGACAGGGTCACCTACGAGCAGTACTTC. Translation: CASSIDRVTYEQYF.